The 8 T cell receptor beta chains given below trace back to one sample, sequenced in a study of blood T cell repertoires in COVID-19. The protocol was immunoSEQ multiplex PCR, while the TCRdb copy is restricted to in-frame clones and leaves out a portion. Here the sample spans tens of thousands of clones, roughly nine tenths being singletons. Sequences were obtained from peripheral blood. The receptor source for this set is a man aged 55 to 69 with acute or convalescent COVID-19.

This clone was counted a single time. CDR3 nucleotides: TGTGCCAGCAGCTTGGGGTCCCCGGGGCGCGGGGCTGAAGCTTTCTTT. Translating it yields CASSLGSPGRGAEAFF. The chain links TRBV7-8 to TRBJ1-1, with D maybe TRBD1 (5 bases). V was cut by 3 bases and J by 6 bases, with 20 bases left in between. The CDR3 is 16 residues long. CDR1 and CDR2 from the germline V gene are SGHVS and FQNEAQ.

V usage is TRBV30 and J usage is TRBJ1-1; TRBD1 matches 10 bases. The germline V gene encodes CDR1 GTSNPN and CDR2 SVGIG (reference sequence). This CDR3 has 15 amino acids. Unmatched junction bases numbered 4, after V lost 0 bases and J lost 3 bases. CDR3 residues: CAWSVWTGGYTEAFF. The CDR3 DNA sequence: TGTGCCTGGAGTGTATGGACAGGGGGGTACACTGAAGCTTTCTTT.

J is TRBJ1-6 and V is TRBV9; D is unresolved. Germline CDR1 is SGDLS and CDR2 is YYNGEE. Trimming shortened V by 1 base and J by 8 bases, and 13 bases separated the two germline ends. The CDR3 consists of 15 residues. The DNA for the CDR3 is TGTGCCAGCAGCGTAAGGCCGGGGTGGGATTCACCCCTCCACTTT. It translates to CASSVRPGWDSPLHF.

The CDR3 is CASSATGNTEAFF. The CDR3 DNA reads as TGTGCCAGCAGCGCTACAGGGAACACTGAAGCTTTCTTT. The J gene is TRBJ1-1, the V gene TRBV11-2; D is possibly TRBD1 (5 bases). The ends were cut back, 5 bases at V and 1 base at J, with 8 bases in the middle. This CDR3 comprises 13 residues. In germline, CDR1 is SGHAT, CDR2 FQNNGV. The full variable domain, with the rest looked up from reference TRBV11-2 and TRBJ1-1, is EAGVAQSPRYKIIEKRQSVAFWCNPISGHATLYWYQQILGQGPKLLIQFQNNGVVDDSQLPKDRFSAERLKGVDSTLKIQPAKLEDSAVYLCASSATGNTEAFFGQGTRLTVV.

In DNA form, the CDR3 reads TGTGCCAGCAGTGAATGGGGGCACAACAATCAGCCCCAGCATTTT. Translated, it gives CASSEWGHNNQPQHF. This rearrangement joins TRBV2 to TRBJ1-5; D may be TRBD1 (6 bases). The ends were cut back, 2 bases at V and 3 bases at J, with 11 bases in the middle. Germline V gene sequence: CDR1 SNHLY, CDR2 FYNNEI. This CDR3 has 15 residues.

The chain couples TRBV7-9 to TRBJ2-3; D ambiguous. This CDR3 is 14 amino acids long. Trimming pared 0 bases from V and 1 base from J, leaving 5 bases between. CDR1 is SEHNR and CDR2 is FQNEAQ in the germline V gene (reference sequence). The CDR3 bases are TGTGCCAGCAGCTTAGCGCTAGGCACAGATACGCAGTATTTT. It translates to CASSLALGTDTQYF.

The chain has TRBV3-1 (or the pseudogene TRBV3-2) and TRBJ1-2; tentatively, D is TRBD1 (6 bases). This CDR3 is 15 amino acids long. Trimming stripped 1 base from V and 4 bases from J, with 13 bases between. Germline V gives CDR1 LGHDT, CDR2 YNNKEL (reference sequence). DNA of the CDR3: TGTGCCAGCAGCCAAGTGGGGGCCGGATCCTATGGCTACACCTTC. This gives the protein CASSQVGAGSYGYTF.

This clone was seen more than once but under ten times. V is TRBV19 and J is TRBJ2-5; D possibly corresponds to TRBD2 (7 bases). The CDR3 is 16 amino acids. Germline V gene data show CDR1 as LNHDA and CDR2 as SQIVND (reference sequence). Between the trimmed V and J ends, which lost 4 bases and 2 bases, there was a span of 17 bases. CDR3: CASSSIGGGLQETQYF. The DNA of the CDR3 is TGTGCCAGTAGTAGTATTGGCGGGGGCCTTCAAGAGACCCAGTACTTC.